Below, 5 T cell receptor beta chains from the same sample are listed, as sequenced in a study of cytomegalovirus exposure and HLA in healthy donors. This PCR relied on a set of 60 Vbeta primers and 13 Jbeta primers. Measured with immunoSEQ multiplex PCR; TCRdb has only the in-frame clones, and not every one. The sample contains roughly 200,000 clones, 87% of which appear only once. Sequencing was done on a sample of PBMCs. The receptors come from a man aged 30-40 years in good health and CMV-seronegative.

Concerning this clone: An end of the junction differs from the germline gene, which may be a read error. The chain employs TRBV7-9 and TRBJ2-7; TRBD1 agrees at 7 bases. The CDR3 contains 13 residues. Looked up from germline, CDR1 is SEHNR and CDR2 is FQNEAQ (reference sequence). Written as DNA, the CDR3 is TGTTCCAGCAGCCCAGGGGGCTCCTACGAGCAGTACTTC. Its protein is CSSSPGGSYEQYF.

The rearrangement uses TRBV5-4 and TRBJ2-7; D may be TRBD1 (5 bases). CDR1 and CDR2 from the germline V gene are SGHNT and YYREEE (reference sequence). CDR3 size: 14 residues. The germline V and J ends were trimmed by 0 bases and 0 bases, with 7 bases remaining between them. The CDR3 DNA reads TGTGCCAGCAGCTTGGCAGGGATCTCCTACGAGCAGTACTTC. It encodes CASSLAGISYEQYF.

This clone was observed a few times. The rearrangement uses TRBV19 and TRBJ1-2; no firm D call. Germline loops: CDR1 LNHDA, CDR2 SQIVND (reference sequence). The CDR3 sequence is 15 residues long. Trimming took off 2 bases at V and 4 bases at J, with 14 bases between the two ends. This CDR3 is CASSIMGRSTYGYTF. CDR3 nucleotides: TGTGCCAGTAGTATAATGGGGAGATCTACCTATGGCTACACCTTC.

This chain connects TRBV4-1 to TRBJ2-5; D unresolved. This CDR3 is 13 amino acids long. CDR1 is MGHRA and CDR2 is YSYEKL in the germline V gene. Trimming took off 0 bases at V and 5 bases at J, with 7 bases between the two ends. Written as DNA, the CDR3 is TGCGCCAGCAGCCAAGATTCGGAGGAGACCCAGTACTTC. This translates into CASSQDSEETQYF.

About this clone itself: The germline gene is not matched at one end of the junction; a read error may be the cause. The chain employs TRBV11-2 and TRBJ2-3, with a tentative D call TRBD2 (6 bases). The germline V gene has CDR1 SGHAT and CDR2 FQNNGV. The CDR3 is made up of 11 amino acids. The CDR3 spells CASSPYKGTSF. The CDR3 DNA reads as TGTGCCAGCAGCCCATATAAGGGGACTTCTTTT.